Each of the 26 T cell receptor beta chains below was sequenced from the same sample in a study of blood T cell repertoires in COVID-19. Only in-frame clones appear in the TCRdb table, and some are missing; sequencing was by immunoSEQ multiplex PCR. The sample includes 52,000 or so clones, 70% to 90% of them seen just once. Sequenced material: peripheral blood. These receptors all come from a woman aged 65 to 85 with active COVID-19.

The CDR3 here is CASSSGLADYNEQFF. CDR3 nucleotides: TGTGCCAGCAGCTCGGGACTAGCGGATTACAATGAGCAGTTCTTC. V gene TRBV7-9 combines with J gene TRBJ2-1, with 11 bases identical to TRBD2. The V and J ends lost 4 bases and 4 bases, in that order; junction bases with no gene match: 3. The CDR3 is 15 amino acids. The germline gives CDR1 SEHNR, CDR2 FQNEAQ (reference sequence).

The CDR3 reads CASSYEPGTSGEQFF. CDR3 nucleotide sequence: TGTGCCAGCAGTTATGAGCCCGGGACTAGCGGAGAGCAGTTCTTC. The V gene is TRBV27, the J gene TRBJ2-1; TRBD2 aligns across 11 bases. Germline V gives CDR1 MNHEY, CDR2 SMNVEV (reference sequence). The CDR3 runs to 15 residues. Germline trimming cut 4 bases from V and 10 bases from J; bases unmatched to any gene: 9.

V is TRBV3-1 (or the pseudogene TRBV3-2) and J is TRBJ1-2; TRBD1 might be the D (5 bases). Germline CDR1 is LGHDT and CDR2 is YNNKEL (reference sequence). Trimming took off 0 bases at V and 8 bases at J, with 16 bases between the two ends. The CDR3 is 15 amino acids. DNA for the CDR3: TGTGCCAGCAGCCAAGATCCAGGTTCGACAGAAGGCTACACCTTC. It encodes CASSQDPGSTEGYTF.

The rearrangement uses TRBV5-1 and TRBJ2-4; 12 nucleotides match TRBD2. The CDR3 runs to 17 residues. V was clipped by 1 base and J by 8 bases; unmatched bases: 10. Germline-derived CDR1 and CDR2 are SGHRS and YFSETQ. CDR3 sequence (DNA): TGCGCCAGCAGCTTGAGACCTAGCGGGAGGGCCACGGACATTCAGTACTTC. This codes for CASSLRPSGRATDIQYF.

J is TRBJ2-2 and V is TRBV10-1; D is possibly TRBD1 (6 bases). The V end was cut by 7 bases, the J end by 1 base, with 13 bases between. Germline V CDR1 and CDR2: WNHNN, SYGVQD (reference sequence). The CDR3 covers 15 residues. CDR3 bases: TGCGCCAGCACTCCGGACAGTGAGAACACCGGGGAGCTGTTTTTT. As protein: CASTPDSENTGELFF.

The rearrangement joins TRBV29-1 to TRBJ1-5; D possibly corresponds to TRBD1 (6 bases). Trimming removed 5 bases from V and 8 bases from J, with 16 bases in between. CDR3 length equals 13 residues. Germline lookup yields CDR1 SQVTM and CDR2 ANQGSEA. DNA of the CDR3: TGCAGCGTTTTGGGGGGGCCTGGAAAGCCCCAGCATTTT. This translates into CSVLGGPGKPQHF.

The gene calls are TRBV7-3 and TRBJ2-1; 15 bases are a match to TRBD2. The J segment lost 4 bases and the V segment lost 5 bases, leaving 12 bases of the junction unmatched. CDR3 length equals 19 residues. The germline V gene encodes CDR1 SGHTA and CDR2 FQGTGA. The CDR3 nucleotides read TGTGCCAGCAGCCCCGGACTAGCGGGAGGGTTACTGCGGTACAATGAGCAGTTCTTC. Amino acids: CASSPGLAGGLLRYNEQFF.

This chain links TRBV24-1 with TRBJ1-2; weak D call: TRBD1 (6 bases). The germline V gene encodes CDR1 KGHDR and CDR2 SFDVKD. This CDR3 comprises 13 residues. V lost 6 bases, J lost 1 base, and 8 bases lay in between. In DNA form, the CDR3 reads TGTGCCACCAGTACAGGGCTTAACTATGGCTACACCTTC. Protein: CATSTGLNYGYTF.

The chain couples TRBV28 to TRBJ2-7; 11 bases are a match to TRBD2. This CDR3 region has 16 residues. Germline assignment: CDR1 MDHEN and CDR2 SYDVKM. The V segment lost 4 bases and the J segment 5 bases; nucleotides outside the gene matches: 10. In DNA form, the CDR3 reads TGTGCCAGCAGTTCCGTACTACTAGCGGGAGTTAACGAGCAGTACTTC. As protein: CASSSVLLAGVNEQYF.

The chain employs TRBV5-1 and TRBJ2-7; D possibly corresponds to TRBD1 (6 bases). Per germline, CDR1 SGHRS and CDR2 YFSETQ. The ends were cut back, 0 bases at V and 5 bases at J, with 15 bases in the middle. The length of the CDR3 is 15 residues. CDR3 sequence: CASSLARTAGNEQYF. In nucleotides, the CDR3 is TGCGCCAGCAGCTTGGCTAGGACAGCTGGAAACGAGCAGTACTTC.

V is TRBV7-9 and J is TRBJ2-7; 7 bases fit TRBD1. In germline, CDR1 is SEHNR, CDR2 FQNEAQ (reference sequence). Unmatched junction bases numbered 9, after V lost 4 bases and J lost 3 bases. CDR3 size: 15 residues. CDR3 in DNA: TGTGCCAGCAGCTATGACAGGGTGTCATTCTACGAGCAGTACTTC. This codes for CASSYDRVSFYEQYF.

This chain uses TRBV7-3 with TRBJ2-7; the D gene is possibly TRBD1 (5 bases). V shed 2 bases and J shed 3 bases, with 8 bases lying between them. The V gene's germline CDR1 is SGHTA and CDR2 FQGTGA. The length of the CDR3 is 13 residues. The CDR3 DNA sequence: TGTGCCAGCAGCTTAGGTGACAGCTACGAGCAGTACTTC. This codes for CASSLGDSYEQYF.

This clone turned up a few times. This sequence joins TRBV24-1 and TRBJ2-1; D perhaps matches TRBD1 (5 bases). V shed 3 bases and J shed 9 bases, with 11 bases lying between them. The CDR3 has 13 residues. Germline-derived CDR1 and CDR2 are KGHDR and SFDVKD. The CDR3 nucleotides read TGTGCCACCAGTGATGCCTCTCAGGGTGAGCAGTTCTTC. Translated: CATSDASQGEQFF.

The rearrangement uses TRBV30 and TRBJ1-1; perhaps TRBD1 as D (5 bases). The CDR3 runs to 13 residues. Germline CDR1 and CDR2: GTSNPN and SVGIG (reference sequence). Trimming removed 0 bases from V and 9 bases from J, with 14 bases in between. The CDR3 region is CAWSVRQGGKAFF. The CDR3 region has the DNA TGTGCCTGGAGTGTAAGGCAGGGTGGGAAAGCTTTCTTT.

The chain combines TRBV9 with TRBJ2-1; TRBD1 matches at 9 bases. The CDR3 totals 14 residues. The germline V gene encodes CDR1 SGDLS and CDR2 YYNGEE. J gave up 7 bases and V 3 bases, and 5 bases lay outside the gene matches. Written as DNA, the CDR3 is TGTGCCAGCAGCGCCCACAGGGGGCTGAATGAGCAGTTCTTC. Amino acids: CASSAHRGLNEQFF.

CDR3 residues: CASSPFSGRSSYEQYF. The CDR3 DNA is TGTGCCAGCAGCCCATTTAGCGGGAGGAGCTCCTACGAGCAGTACTTC. The chain recombines TRBV7-8 with TRBJ2-7; 10 nucleotides line up with TRBD2. This CDR3 has 16 residues. Per the germline V gene, CDR1 is SGHVS and CDR2 is FQNEAQ. V was pared by 5 bases and J by 0 bases, with 7 bases of the junction left unmatched.

This clone was observed a handful of times. The CDR3 here is CASSPRVSTGNTIYF. As DNA, the CDR3 is TGTGCCAGCAGTCCCCGGGTATCGACTGGAAACACCATATATTTT. The chain uses TRBV6-5 and TRBJ1-3; unclear D gene. CDR3 size: 15 residues. The V end was cut by 5 bases, the J end by 2 bases, with 13 bases between. Per the germline V gene, CDR1 is MNHEY and CDR2 is SVGAGI.

This chain joins TRBV3-1 (or the pseudogene TRBV3-2) and TRBJ2-7, with TRBD2 identical over 9 bases. The length of the CDR3 is 14 residues. V shed 2 bases, J shed 5 bases, and the junction held 4 bases outside the gene matches. Germline V CDR1 and CDR2: LGHDT, YNNKEL (reference sequence). Here the CDR3 DNA reads TGTGCCAGCAGCCAATTTAGCGGGAGCCACGAGCAGTACTTC. As protein: CASSQFSGSHEQYF.

In DNA, the CDR3 is TGTGCCAGCTCACGGGGTGGAGGCACCAATTCACCCCTCCACTTT. Translating gives CASSRGGGTNSPLHF. J is TRBJ1-6 and V is TRBV18, with D unresolved. V lost 4 bases to trimming and J lost 7 bases, with 14 bases between them. Germline V lookup: CDR1 KGHSH, CDR2 LQKENI. The CDR3 totals 15 residues.

This clone appeared a single time. The genes are TRBV29-1 and TRBJ2-7, with 8 bases aligning to TRBD1. This CDR3 spans 12 amino acids. J was trimmed by 6 bases and V by 7 bases; bases with no gene match: 8. The V gene's germline CDR1 is SQVTM and CDR2 ANQGSEA. The CDR3 region is CSAPGQVGEQYF. The CDR3 DNA is TGCAGCGCTCCGGGACAGGTGGGCGAGCAGTACTTC.

CDR3 nucleotide sequence: TGTGCCAGCAGTGATTCCGGGACAGGGTCCTACGAGCAGTACTTC. This encodes CASSDSGTGSYEQYF. The chain is built from TRBV6-1 and TRBJ2-7; 9 nucleotides align to TRBD1. The V gene's germline CDR1 is MNHNS and CDR2 SASEGT. J was trimmed by 1 base and V by 3 bases; bases with no gene match: 4. The CDR3 is made up of 15 amino acids.

The V call is TRBV27, the J call TRBJ2-1; 7 nucleotides line up with TRBD2. V shed 3 bases, J shed 4 bases, and the junction held 15 bases outside the gene matches. The CDR3 sequence is 18 residues long. Germline V gene lookup returns CDR1 MNHEY and CDR2 SMNVEV (reference sequence). The CDR3 reads CASSFGGGKRENYNEQFF. The CDR3 DNA sequence: TGTGCCAGCAGTTTTGGGGGAGGGAAGCGGGAAAATTACAATGAGCAGTTCTTC.

This clone appeared once. This chain's CDR3 is CASSSGTGSYEQFF. CDR3 bases: TGTGCCAGCAGCTCGGGGACAGGGTCGTATGAGCAGTTCTTC. This rearrangement joins TRBV5-6 to TRBJ2-1; 9 positions agree with TRBD1. The CDR3 covers 14 residues. Per germline, CDR1 SGHDT and CDR2 YYEEEE. J was trimmed by 8 bases and V by 3 bases; bases with no gene match: 6. The whole variable domain, filled in from reference TRBV5-6 and TRBJ2-1, reads DAGVTQSPTHLIKTRGQQVTLRCSPKSGHDTVSWYQQALGQGPQFIFQYYEEEERQRGNFPDRFSGHQFPNYSSELNVNALLLGDSALYLCASSSGTGSYEQFFGPGTRLTVL.

This chain uses TRBV5-1 with TRBJ2-3; perhaps TRBD2 as D (6 bases). The CDR3 spans 16 residues. V shed 1 base and J shed 2 bases, with 14 bases lying between them. Germline V gene sequence: CDR1 SGHRS, CDR2 YFSETQ. CDR3 residues: CASSLSWRDYTDTQYF. The DNA for the CDR3 is TGCGCCAGCAGCTTGTCTTGGCGGGATTACACAGATACGCAGTATTTT.

The chain couples TRBV18 to TRBJ1-6, with D possibly being TRBD1 (6 bases). The V gene's germline CDR1 is KGHSH and CDR2 LQKENI. Trimming stripped 10 bases from V and 10 bases from J, with 23 bases between. The CDR3 covers 15 residues. The CDR3 is CAIQFDRDKGSPLHF. The CDR3, as DNA: TGTGCCATCCAATTCGACCGGGACAAGGGATCACCCCTCCACTTT. The full variable domain, completed using reference TRBV18 and TRBJ1-6, is NAGVMQNPRHLVRRRGQEARLRCSPMKGHSHVYWYRQLPEEGLKFMVYLQKENIIDESGMPKERFSAEFPKEGPSILRIQQVVRGDSAAYFCAIQFDRDKGSPLHFGNGTRLTVT.

The rearrangement links TRBV21-1 to TRBJ2-7; the D call of TRBD2 is as the table states it, not checked on the DNA. TRBV21-1 is a documented pseudogene. There are 15 residues in the CDR3. CDR3 DNA sequence: TGTGCCAGCACCGCCGGTTCCAAGGGACTCTACGAGCAGTACTTC. Translating it yields CASTAGSKGLYEQYF.